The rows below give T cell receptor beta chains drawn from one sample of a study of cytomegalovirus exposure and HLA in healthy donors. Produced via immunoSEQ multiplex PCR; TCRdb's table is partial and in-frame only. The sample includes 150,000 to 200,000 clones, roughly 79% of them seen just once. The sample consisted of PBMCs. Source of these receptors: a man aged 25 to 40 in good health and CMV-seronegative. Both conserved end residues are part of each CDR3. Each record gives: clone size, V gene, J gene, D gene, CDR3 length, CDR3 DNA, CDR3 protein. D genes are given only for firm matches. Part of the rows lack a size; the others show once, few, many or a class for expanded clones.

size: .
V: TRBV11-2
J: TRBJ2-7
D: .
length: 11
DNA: TGTGCCAGCAGCTTAGCCCGGGAGCAGTACTTC
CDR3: CASSLAREQYF

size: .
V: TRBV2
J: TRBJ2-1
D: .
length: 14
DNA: TGTGCCAGCACCGGCGGGAAGGTCGTCTATGAGCAGTTCTTC
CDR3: CASTGGKVVYEQFF

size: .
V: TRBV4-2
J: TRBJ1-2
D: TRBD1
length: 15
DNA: TGTGCCAGCAGCCATGCGACAGGGACTCCATATGGCTACACCTTC
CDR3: CASSHATGTPYGYTF

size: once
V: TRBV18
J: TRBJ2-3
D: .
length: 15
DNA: TGTGCCAGCTCACCCTCGGCGGGGACCGGGTATACGCAGTATTTT
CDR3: CASSPSAGTGYTQYF

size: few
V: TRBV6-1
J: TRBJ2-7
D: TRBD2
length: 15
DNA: TGTGCCAGCGACTCCGGGACTAGCGGTGCCTACGAGCAGTACTTC
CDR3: CASDSGTSGAYEQYF

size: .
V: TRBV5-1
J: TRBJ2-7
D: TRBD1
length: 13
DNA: TGCGCCAGCAGCACGGGACAGCCAGACGAGCAGTACTTC
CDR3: CASSTGQPDEQYF

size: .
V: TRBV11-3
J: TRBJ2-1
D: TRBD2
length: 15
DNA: TGTGCCAGCAGCTTGGGGGGGGAGTCCTACAATGAGCAGTTCTTC
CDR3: CASSLGGESYNEQFF

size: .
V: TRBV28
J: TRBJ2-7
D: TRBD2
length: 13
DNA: TGTGCCAGCAGTGGGGACTACATCTACGAGCAGTACTTC
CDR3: CASSGDYIYEQYF

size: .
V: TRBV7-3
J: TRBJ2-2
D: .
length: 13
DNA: TGTGCCAGCACCCCCTACCCCACCGGGGAGCTGTTTTTT
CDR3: CASTPYPTGELFF

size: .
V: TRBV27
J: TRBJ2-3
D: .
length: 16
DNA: TGTGCCAGCAGTTCCCGACAGAGACTCCTCGCAGATACGCAGTATTTT
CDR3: CASSSRQRLLADTQYF

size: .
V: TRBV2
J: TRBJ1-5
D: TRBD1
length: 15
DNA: TGTGCCAGCAGTGAAGAACAGGGGGGCAATCAGCCCCAGCATTTT
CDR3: CASSEEQGGNQPQHF

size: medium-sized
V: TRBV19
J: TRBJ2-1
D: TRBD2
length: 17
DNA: TGTGCCAGTAGTATAACTAGCGGGAGGAGCTCCTACAATGAGCAGTTCTTC
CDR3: CASSITSGRSSYNEQFF

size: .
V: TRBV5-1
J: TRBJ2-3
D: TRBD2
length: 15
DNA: TGCGCCAGCACCATTGGCGCGGGAGGAGCAGATACGCAGTATTTT
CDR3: CASTIGAGGADTQYF

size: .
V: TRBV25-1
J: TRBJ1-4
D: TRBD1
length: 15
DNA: TGTGCCAGCAGTGAATTAGACAGGGGAGATGAAAAACTGTTTTTT
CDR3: CASSELDRGDEKLFF

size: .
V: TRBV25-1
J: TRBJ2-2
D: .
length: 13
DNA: TGTGCCAGCAGAAACAGGGATCACGGGGAGCTGTTTTTT
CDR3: CASRNRDHGELFF

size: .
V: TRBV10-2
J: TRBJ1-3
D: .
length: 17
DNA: TGCGCCAGCAGTGAGCCCGCCGCCGGGGTGGCTGGAAACACCATATATTTT
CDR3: CASSEPAAGVAGNTIYF

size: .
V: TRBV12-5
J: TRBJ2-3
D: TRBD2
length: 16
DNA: TGTGCTAGTGGAGGGACTAGCGGGAACGACGGGAATACGCAGTATTTT
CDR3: CASGGTSGNDGNTQYF

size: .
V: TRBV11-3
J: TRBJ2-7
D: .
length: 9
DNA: TGTGCCAGCAGCTTCGGGCAGTACTTC
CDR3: CASSFGQYF

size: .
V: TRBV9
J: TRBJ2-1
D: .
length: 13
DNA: TGTGCCAGCAGCGTAGATGTTCTGAATGAGCAGTTCTTC
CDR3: CASSVDVLNEQFF

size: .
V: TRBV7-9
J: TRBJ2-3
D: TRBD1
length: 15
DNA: TGTGCCAGCAGCTTAGTGGGGACAGGCACAGATACGCAGTATTTT
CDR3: CASSLVGTGTDTQYF

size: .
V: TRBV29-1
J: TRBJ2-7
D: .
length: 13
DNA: TGCAGCGTTGAAGATTTTAGCAACTACGAGCAGTACTTC
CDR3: CSVEDFSNYEQYF

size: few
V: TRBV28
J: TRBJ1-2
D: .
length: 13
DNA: TGTGCCACCGGCGGCGGAACTAACTATGGCTACACCTTC
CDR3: CATGGGTNYGYTF

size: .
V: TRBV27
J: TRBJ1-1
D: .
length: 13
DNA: TGTGCCAGCAGTTTCACAGGGTATACTGAAGCTTTCTTT
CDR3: CASSFTGYTEAFF

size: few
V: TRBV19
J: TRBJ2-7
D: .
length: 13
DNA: TGTGCCAGTAGCTTTAGCGGAACCTACGAGCAGTACTTC
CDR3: CASSFSGTYEQYF

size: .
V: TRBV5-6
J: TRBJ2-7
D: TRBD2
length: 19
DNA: TGTGCCAGCAGCTCGCCGGGCGGGAGAGCGTCAGAGTATTCCTACGAGCAGTACTTC
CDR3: CASSSPGGRASEYSYEQYF

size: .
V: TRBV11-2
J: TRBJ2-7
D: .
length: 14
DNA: TGTGCCAGCAGCTTAGCCGGTAGCTCCTACGAGCAGTACTTC
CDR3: CASSLAGSSYEQYF

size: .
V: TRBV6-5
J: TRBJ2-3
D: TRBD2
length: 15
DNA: TGTGCCAGCAGTACAACTAGCGGGAGCCCAAATACGCAGTATTTT
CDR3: CASSTTSGSPNTQYF